The next 16 T cell receptor beta chains were all read from a single sample in a study of regulatory T cells in long-lasting Graves disease. Time point indicated: persistent/refractory GD, antithyroid drugs over 5 years with positive TRAb. Making the TCR library involved RNA that had been extracted from PBMCs. Arm-PCR of CDR3 regions and iRepertoire HTBI primers were used to build TCR beta libraries. Using its own MiXCR run on the multiplex PCR reads, TCRdb lists one record per CDR3 protein. Among about 470,000 distinct CDR3 sequences, 20% to 25% were seen once, and the ten largest hold roughly 7.1%. Specimen: peripheral blood mononuclear cells (PBMCs), collected when the disease was refractory, from a patient treated with antithyroid drugs. All receptors derive from a female donor with Graves disease.

Many counts were recorded for this clonotype. This chain uses TRBV20-1 with TRBJ1-3, with TRBD1 as a possible D gene (6 bases). Trimming left V 0 bases short and J 2 bases short, with 11 bases between. This CDR3 is built from 15 residues. The V gene's germline CDR1 is DFQATT and CDR2 SNEGSKA (reference sequence). The CDR3 here is CSARDPTGTGNTIYF. CDR3 DNA: TGCAGTGCTAGAGATCCAACAGGGACTGGAAACACCATATATTTT.

In this sample, this clonotype turned up many times. The gene calls are TRBV12-3 or TRBV12-4 and TRBJ2-7; the match to TRBD1 covers 7 bases. With V trimmed by 9 bases and J by 0 bases, 2 bases remained unmatched. This CDR3 contains 12 residues. CDR3: CASGDSSYEQYF. CDR3 bases: TGTGCCAGTGGGGACAGCTCCTACGAGCAGTACTTC.

This chain uses TRBV20-1 with TRBJ2-7; 10 nucleotides line up with TRBD2. Germline CDR1 reads DFQATT; CDR2 reads SNEGSKA (reference sequence). CDR3 length equals 13 residues. Germline trimming cut 5 bases from V and 3 bases from J; bases unmatched to any gene: 4. The CDR3 loop reads CSAGRTSGYEQYF. The CDR3 DNA reads TGCAGTGCTGGTAGGACTAGCGGCTACGAGCAGTACTTC.

The table lists this clonotype with a few counts. The rearrangement links TRBV19 to TRBJ1-6; the match to TRBD1 covers 7 bases. Germline loops: CDR1 LNHDA, CDR2 SQIVND (reference sequence). Trimming took 8 bases from V and 7 from J; bases not matched to a gene: 11. The CDR3 covers 15 residues. CDR3 sequence: CASQQGTVWNSPLHF. The CDR3 DNA reads TGTGCCAGTCAACAGGGGACCGTGTGGAATTCACCCCTCCACTTT.

This chain joins TRBV5-6 and TRBJ2-3; TRBD2 matches at 13 bases. V trimming: 3 bases; J trimming: 0 bases; junction bases outside the gene matches: 10. The CDR3 runs 19 residues. Germline CDR1 SGHDT, CDR2 YYEEEE. As DNA, the CDR3 is TGTGCCAGCAGCTGGTGGGGACTAGCGGGGAACCCTAGCACAGATACGCAGTATTTT. Its protein is CASSWWGLAGNPSTDTQYF.

The rearrangement links TRBV5-1 to TRBJ2-1, with 10 bases matching TRBD2. Trimming took 0 bases from V and 0 from J; bases not matched to a gene: 6. The germline V gene has CDR1 SGHRS and CDR2 YFSETQ. The CDR3 sequence is 18 residues long. DNA of the CDR3: TGCGCCAGCAGCTTGGGGGCCGTAGCGGGAGGCTCCTACAATGAGCAGTTCTTC. Translation: CASSLGAVAGGSYNEQFF.

This clonotype was recorded at least ten times. The chain is built from TRBV24-1 and TRBJ1-1; the D is unclear. Trimming stripped 3 bases from V and 7 bases from J, with 14 bases between. This CDR3 region has 14 residues. Germline assignment: CDR1 KGHDR and CDR2 SFDVKD. For the CDR3, the DNA is TGTGCCACCAGTGATCCAGGACGGCCAAATGAAGCTTTCTTT. It specifies CATSDPGRPNEAFF.

In this sample, this clonotype turned up a few times. CDR3 sequence reads: CASLDENTEAFF. In DNA form, the CDR3 reads TGTGCCAGCCTAGACGAGAACACTGAAGCTTTCTTT. V and J are TRBV6-1 and TRBJ1-1; D is undetermined. Germline CDR1 is MNHNS and CDR2 is SASEGT. V dropped 8 bases and J dropped 1 base, with 8 bases sitting between them. The CDR3 spans 12 residues.

Many counts were recorded for this clonotype. The V and J genes are TRBV27 and TRBJ1-1; 11 nucleotides line up with TRBD1. The CDR3 consists of 15 residues. Germline-derived CDR1 and CDR2 are MNHEY and SMNVEV (reference sequence). Trimming at V came to 5 bases and at J to 0 bases, leaving 2 bases not matched to a gene. This CDR3 reads CASSTDRGLNTEAFF. Here the CDR3 DNA reads TGTGCCAGCAGTACGGACAGGGGGCTGAACACTGAAGCTTTCTTT.

This clonotype was picked up many times. V and J are TRBV28 and TRBJ2-7; 8 positions agree with TRBD2. Germline V gene data show CDR1 as MDHEN and CDR2 as SYDVKM. The ends lost 2 bases at V and 6 bases at J; junction bases unmatched: 9. This CDR3 is built from 15 residues. In nucleotides, the CDR3 is TGTGCCAGCAGTTTAAGCGCGGGGGGCCCGGGCGAGCAGTACTTC. It encodes CASSLSAGGPGEQYF.

This clonotype was seen ten or more times. The chain is built from TRBV28 and TRBJ1-2; TRBD1 is a possible D gene (5 bases). Trimming cost V 6 bases and J 8 bases, with 16 bases left between them. This CDR3 spans 13 amino acids. Germline V gene lookup returns CDR1 MDHEN and CDR2 SYDVKM. This CDR3 reads CASSPTSPGGYTF. Written as DNA, the CDR3 is TGTGCCAGCAGCCCAACCAGCCCAGGGGGCTACACCTTC.

This clonotype was picked up many times. The rearrangement joins TRBV27 to TRBJ2-7; the D is unclear. Deletions cut 2 bases from V and 2 bases from J, with 10 bases between. The CDR3 totals 14 residues. Germline-derived CDR1 and CDR2 are MNHEY and SMNVEV (reference sequence). The CDR3 DNA follows: TGTGCCAGCAGTTTAAGTCGTACAGCCTACGAGCAGTACTTC. Amino acid sequence: CASSLSRTAYEQYF.

V and J are TRBV30 and TRBJ1-1; the match to TRBD1 covers 7 bases. This CDR3 contains 13 residues. CDR1 is GTSNPN, CDR2 SVGIG, per germline (reference sequence). Trimming at V came to 5 bases and at J to 3 bases, leaving 6 bases not matched to a gene. In DNA, the CDR3 is TGTGCCTGGGGGACTCAGGGGGACACTGAAGCTTTCTTT. Its protein product is CAWGTQGDTEAFF.

The rearrangement joins TRBV2 to TRBJ2-1; 14 bases map to TRBD2. CDR1 SNHLY and CDR2 FYNNEI come from the germline V gene. V lost 4 bases to trimming and J lost 9 bases; unmatched junction nucleotides: 5. The CDR3 is made up of 15 amino acids. DNA for the CDR3: TGTGCCAGCAGTGCGGGACTAGCGGGGGACACTGAGCAGTTCTTC. Residues: CASSAGLAGDTEQFF.

This clonotype was recorded at least ten times. The gene calls are TRBV2 and TRBJ1-2; D ambiguous. Between the trimmed V and J ends, which lost 7 bases and 3 bases, there was a span of 9 bases. This CDR3 spans 12 amino acids. Germline V lookup: CDR1 SNHLY, CDR2 FYNNEI. CDR3 DNA: TGTGCCAGCAAAACCAAGGACTATGGCTACACCTTC. This gives the protein CASKTKDYGYTF.

Regarding this clonotype: A much larger clone differs by one base, so this may be a read error. The genes are TRBV27 and TRBJ2-5; maybe TRBD2 (6 bases). This CDR3 contains 13 residues. Germline CDR1 and CDR2: MNHEY and SMNVEV (reference sequence). CDR3 residues: CASSSSPRETRYF. In DNA form, the CDR3 reads TGTGCCAGCAGTTCCTCCCCCCGGGAGACCCGGTACTTC.